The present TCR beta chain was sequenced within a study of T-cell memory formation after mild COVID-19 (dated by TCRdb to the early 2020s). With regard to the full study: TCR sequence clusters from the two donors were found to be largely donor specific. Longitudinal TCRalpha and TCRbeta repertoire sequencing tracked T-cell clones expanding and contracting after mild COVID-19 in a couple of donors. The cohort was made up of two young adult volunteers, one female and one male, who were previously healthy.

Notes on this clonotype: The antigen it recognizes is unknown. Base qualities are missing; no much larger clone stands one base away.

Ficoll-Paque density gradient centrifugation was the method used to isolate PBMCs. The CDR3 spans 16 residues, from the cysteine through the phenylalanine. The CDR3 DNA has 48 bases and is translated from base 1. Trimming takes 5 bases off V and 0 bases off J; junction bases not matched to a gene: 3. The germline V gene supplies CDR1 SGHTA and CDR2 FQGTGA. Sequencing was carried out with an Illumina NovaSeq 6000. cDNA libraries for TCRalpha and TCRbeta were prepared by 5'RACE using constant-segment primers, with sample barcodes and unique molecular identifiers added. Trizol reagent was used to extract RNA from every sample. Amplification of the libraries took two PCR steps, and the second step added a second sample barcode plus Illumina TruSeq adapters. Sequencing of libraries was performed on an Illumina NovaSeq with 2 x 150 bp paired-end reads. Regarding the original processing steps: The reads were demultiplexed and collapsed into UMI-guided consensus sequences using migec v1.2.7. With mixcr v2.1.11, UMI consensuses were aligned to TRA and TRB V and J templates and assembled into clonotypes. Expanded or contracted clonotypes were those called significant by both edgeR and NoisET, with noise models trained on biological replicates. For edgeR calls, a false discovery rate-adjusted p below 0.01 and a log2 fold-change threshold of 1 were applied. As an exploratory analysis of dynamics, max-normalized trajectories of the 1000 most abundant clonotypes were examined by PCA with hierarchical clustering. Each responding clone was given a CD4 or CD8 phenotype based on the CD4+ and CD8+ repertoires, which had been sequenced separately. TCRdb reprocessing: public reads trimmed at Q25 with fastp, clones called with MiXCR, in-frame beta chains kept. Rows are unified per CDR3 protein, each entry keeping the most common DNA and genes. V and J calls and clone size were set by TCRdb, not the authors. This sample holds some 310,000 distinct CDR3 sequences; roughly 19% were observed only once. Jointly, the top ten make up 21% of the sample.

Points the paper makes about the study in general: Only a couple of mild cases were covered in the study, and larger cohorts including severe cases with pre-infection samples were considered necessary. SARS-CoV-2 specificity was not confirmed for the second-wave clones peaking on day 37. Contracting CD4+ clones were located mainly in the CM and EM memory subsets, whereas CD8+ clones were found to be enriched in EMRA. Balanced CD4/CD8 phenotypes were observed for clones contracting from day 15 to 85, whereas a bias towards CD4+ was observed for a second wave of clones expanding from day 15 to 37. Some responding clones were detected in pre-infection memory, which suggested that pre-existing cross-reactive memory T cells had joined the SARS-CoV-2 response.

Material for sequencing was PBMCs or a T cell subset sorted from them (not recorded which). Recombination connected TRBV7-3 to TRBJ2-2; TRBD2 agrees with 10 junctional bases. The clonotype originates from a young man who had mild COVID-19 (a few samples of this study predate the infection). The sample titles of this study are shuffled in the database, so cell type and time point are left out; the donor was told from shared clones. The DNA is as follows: TGTGCCAGCAGCCGTAGCGGGGGGCCGAACACCGGGGAGCTGTTTTTT. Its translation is CASSRSGGPNTGELFF.